This paragraph covers one TCR beta chain sequence. As yet, its antigen is unknown. The germline gives CDR1 SEHNR, CDR2 FQNEAQ (reference sequence). The V end lost 9 bases, the J end lost 4 bases, and 15 bases lay between the germline ends. This CDR3 has 13 residues. Individual cDNA molecules each carried unique molecular identifiers attached by the library. TCRdb itself ran the RACE reads through MiXCR, one entry per CDR3 protein. The table includes 200,000 to 300,000 distinct CDR3 sequences, approximately 8.6% detected once. Described time point: pre-sensitization, week 0. Treatment denoted: therapeutic diphenylcyclopropenone sensitization with weekly scalp DPC. This specimen comes from a study of human T cells and chemical hapten exposure. Whole-study findings and limits: No change in TCRs above 1 in 1000 frequency was produced by DPC sensitization. PT1 expanded TCR counts and patch test score were linked, and their correlation was positive.

The chain recombines TRBV7-9 with TRBJ1-1, with D possibly being TRBD1 (5 bases). The TCR originated in a woman between 40 and 55 years old with alopecia areata. Some clones in this sample may be carry-over from other donors' samples. The specimen was whole blood, collected in connection with sensitization to the hapten diphenylcyclopropenone (DPC). CDR3 coding DNA: TGTGCCAGTAGTCCTAGAGACAGCACTGAAGCTTTCTTT. This sequence encodes CASSPRDSTEAFF.